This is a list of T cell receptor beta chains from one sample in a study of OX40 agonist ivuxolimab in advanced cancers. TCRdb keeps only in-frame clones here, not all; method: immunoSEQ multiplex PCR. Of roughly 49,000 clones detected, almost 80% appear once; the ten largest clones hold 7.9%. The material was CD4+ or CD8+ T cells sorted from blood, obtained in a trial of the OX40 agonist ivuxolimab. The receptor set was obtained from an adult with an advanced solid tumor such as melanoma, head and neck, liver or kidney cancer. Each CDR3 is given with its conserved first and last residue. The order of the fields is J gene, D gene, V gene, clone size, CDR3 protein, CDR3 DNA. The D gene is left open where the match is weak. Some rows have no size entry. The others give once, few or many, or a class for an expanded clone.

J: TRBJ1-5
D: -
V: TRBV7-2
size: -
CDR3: CASSLEGGSNQPQHF
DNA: TGTGCCAGCAGCTTAGAAGGAGGTAGCAATCAGCCCCAGCATTTT

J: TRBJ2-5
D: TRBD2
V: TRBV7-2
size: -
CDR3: CASSLGGGLPTETQYF
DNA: TGTGCCAGCAGCTTGGGGGGAGGGTTGCCCACCGAGACCCAGTACTTC

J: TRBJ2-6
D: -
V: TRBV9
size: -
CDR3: CASSVARPPSSGANVLTF
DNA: TGTGCCAGCAGCGTAGCTCGTCCGCCGAGCTCTGGGGCCAACGTCCTGACTTTC

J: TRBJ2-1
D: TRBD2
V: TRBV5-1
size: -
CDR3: CASSLVLAGVNNEQFF
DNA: TGCGCCAGCAGCTTGGTCCTAGCGGGAGTAAACAATGAGCAGTTCTTC

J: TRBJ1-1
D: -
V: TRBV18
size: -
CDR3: CASSPLGGGDTEAFF
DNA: TGTGCCAGCTCACCACTAGGGGGAGGGGACACTGAAGCTTTCTTT

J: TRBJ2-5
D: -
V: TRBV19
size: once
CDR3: CASSQGYQETQYF
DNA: TGTGCCAGTAGCCAGGGGTACCAAGAGACCCAGTACTTC

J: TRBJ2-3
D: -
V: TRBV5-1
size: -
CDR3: CASSPLAQSTDTQYF
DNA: TGCGCCAGCAGCCCCCTTGCGCAAAGCACAGATACGCAGTATTTT

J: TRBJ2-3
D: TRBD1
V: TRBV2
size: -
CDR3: CASSEYRGLVGDTQYF
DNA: TGTGCCAGCAGTGAATACAGGGGGCTAGTTGGAGATACGCAGTATTTT

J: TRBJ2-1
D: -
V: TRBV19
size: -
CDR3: CASSIDAPEWGNSYNEQFF
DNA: TGTGCCAGTAGTATAGACGCCCCCGAGTGGGGGAATTCCTACAATGAGCAGTTCTTC

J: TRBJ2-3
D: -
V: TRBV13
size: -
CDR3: CASSLRGLSTDTQYF
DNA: TGTGCCAGCAGCTTAAGGGGACTTAGCACAGATACGCAGTATTTT

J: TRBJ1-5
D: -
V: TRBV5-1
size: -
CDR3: CASSSGANQPQHF
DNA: TGCGCCAGCAGCTCAGGGGCCAATCAGCCCCAGCATTTT

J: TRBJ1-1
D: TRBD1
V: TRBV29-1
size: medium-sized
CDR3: CSVSRGVNTEAFF
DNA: TGCAGCGTTAGCAGGGGGGTGAACACTGAAGCTTTCTTT

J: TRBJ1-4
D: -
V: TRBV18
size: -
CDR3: CASSPPRGQGGATNEKLFF
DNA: TGTGCCAGCTCACCACCCAGAGGCCAGGGTGGGGCAACTAATGAAAAACTGTTTTTT

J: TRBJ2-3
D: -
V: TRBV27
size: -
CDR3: CASSSSGGTSTDTQYF
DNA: TGTGCCAGCAGTTCCTCGGGGGGCACTAGCACAGATACGCAGTATTTT

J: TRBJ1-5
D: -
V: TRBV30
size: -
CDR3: CAWSVSDVNQPQHF
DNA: TGTGCCTGGAGTGTATCGGATGTGAATCAGCCCCAGCATTTT

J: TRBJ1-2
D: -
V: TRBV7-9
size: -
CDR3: CASSSSTDRYGYTF
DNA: TGTGCCAGCAGCTCCTCTACGGACCGATATGGCTACACCTTC

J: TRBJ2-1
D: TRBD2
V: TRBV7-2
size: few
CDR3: CASSTRTSGVGIRFF
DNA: TGTGCCAGCAGCACCCGGACTAGCGGGGTGGGAATTCGGTTCTTC

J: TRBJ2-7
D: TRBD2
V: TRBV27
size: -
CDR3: CASSLIPPPSGRKYEQYF
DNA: TGTGCCAGCAGTTTAATTCCGCCCCCTAGCGGGAGAAAGTACGAGCAGTACTTC

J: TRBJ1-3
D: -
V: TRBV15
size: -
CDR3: CATSRAVLATIYF
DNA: TGTGCCACCAGCAGGGCGGTGTTGGCCACCATATATTTT

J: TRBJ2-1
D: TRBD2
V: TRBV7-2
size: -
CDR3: CASRHVVGLAGNEQFF
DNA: TGTGCCAGCAGGCATGTCGTGGGACTAGCGGGTAATGAGCAGTTCTTC

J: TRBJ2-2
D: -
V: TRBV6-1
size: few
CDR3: CASRREAGNTGELFF
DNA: TGTGCCAGCAGGAGGGAGGCTGGGAACACCGGGGAGCTGTTTTTT

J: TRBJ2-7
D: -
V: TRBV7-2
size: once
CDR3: CASSPPRGTHPYEQYF
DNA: TGTGCCAGCAGCCCGCCCCGAGGGACGCATCCCTACGAGCAGTACTTC

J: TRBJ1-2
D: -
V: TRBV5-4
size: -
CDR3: CASSSQGPRNYSYTF
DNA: TGTGCCAGCAGCTCACAGGGACCGCGGAACTATAGCTACACCTTC

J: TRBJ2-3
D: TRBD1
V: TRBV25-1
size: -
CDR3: CASSGGTGGTDTQYF
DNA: TGTGCCAGCAGTGGCGGGACAGGGGGCACAGATACGCAGTATTTT

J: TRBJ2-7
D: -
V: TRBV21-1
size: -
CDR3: CASSKNPVPPATSGPLVGYEQYF
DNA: TGTGCCAGCAGCAAAAACCCCGTCCCCCCCGCGACTAGCGGGCCCCTGGTCGGCTACGAGCAGTACTTC

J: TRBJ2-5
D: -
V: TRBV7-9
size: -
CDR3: CASNARGTETQYF
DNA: TGTGCCAGCAACGCGCGAGGAACGGAGACCCAGTACTTC

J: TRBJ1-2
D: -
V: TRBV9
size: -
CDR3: CASSVVGNSYGYTF
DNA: TGTGCCAGCAGCGTAGTCGGGAATAGCTATGGCTACACCTTC

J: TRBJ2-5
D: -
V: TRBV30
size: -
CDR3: CAWNLGGRMGETQYF
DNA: TGTGCCTGGAATTTGGGAGGACGCATGGGAGAGACCCAGTACTTC

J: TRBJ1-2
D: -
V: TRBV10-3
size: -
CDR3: CAISESPRLSNYGYTF
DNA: TGTGCCATCAGTGAGTCGCCTAGGTTATCTAACTATGGCTACACCTTC

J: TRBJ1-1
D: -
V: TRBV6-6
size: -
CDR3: CASSYQGWGNTEAFF
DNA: TGTGCCAGCAGTTATCAAGGATGGGGAAACACTGAAGCTTTCTTT

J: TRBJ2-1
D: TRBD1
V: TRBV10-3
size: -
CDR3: CAISDFQRGLSYNEQFF
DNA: TGTGCCATCAGTGATTTCCAGAGGGGGCTTTCCTACAATGAGCAGTTCTTC

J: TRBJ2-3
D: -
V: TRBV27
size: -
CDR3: CASSLIRGSTDTQYF
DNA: TGTGCCAGCAGTTTAATCCGGGGGAGCACAGATACGCAGTATTTT

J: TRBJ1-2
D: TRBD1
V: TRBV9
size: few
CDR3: CASRSGQSNYGYTF
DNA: TGTGCCAGCAGATCGGGACAGTCTAACTATGGCTACACCTTC

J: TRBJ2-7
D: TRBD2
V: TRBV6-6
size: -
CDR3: CASYSGSQAYEQYF
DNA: TGTGCCAGTTATAGCGGGAGCCAGGCCTACGAGCAGTACTTC

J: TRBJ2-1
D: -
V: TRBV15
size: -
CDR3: CATSKKYNEQFF
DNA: TGTGCCACCAGCAAAAAATACAATGAGCAGTTCTTC

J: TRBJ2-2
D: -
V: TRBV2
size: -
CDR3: CASKRETTGELFF
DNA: TGTGCCAGCAAGAGGGAAACTACCGGGGAGCTGTTTTTT

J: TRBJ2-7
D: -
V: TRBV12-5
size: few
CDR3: CASGLPPTGYEQYF
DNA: TGTGCTAGTGGTTTGCCCCCGACAGGCTACGAGCAGTACTTC

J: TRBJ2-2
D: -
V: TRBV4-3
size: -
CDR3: CASSQDMAGAGELFF
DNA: TGCGCCAGCAGCCAAGATATGGCAGGGGCCGGGGAGCTGTTTTTT

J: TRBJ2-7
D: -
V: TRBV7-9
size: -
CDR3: CASSRDLTRFIVDEQYF
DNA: TGTGCCAGCAGTAGGGACCTCACTAGGTTTATCGTGGACGAGCAGTACTTC

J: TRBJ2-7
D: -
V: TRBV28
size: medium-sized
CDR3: CASVSGTYEQYF
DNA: TGTGCCAGCGTATCAGGGACCTACGAGCAGTACTTC

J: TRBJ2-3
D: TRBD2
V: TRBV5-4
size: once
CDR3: CASSLRSGGPTDTQYF
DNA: TGTGCCAGCAGCTTGAGATCGGGAGGGCCAACAGATACGCAGTATTTT

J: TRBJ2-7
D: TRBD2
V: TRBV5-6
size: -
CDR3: CASSRTAGLAGADEQYF
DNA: TGTGCCAGCAGCAGGACAGCGGGACTAGCGGGAGCCGACGAGCAGTACTTC

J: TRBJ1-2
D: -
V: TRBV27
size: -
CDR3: CASSSAYYGYTF
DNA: TGTGCCAGCAGTTCGGCCTACTATGGCTACACCTTC

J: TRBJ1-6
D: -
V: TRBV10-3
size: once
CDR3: CAIGEGGPSSPLHF
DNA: TGTGCCATAGGAGAGGGGGGACCTTCTTCACCCCTCCACTTT

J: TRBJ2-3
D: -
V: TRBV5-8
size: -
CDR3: CASSLGRGSPSTDTQYF
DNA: TGTGCCAGCAGCTTGGGAAGAGGGAGCCCTAGCACAGATACGCAGTATTTT

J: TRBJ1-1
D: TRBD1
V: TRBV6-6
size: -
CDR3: CASRNGQGEGTEAFF
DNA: TGTGCCAGCAGAAATGGACAGGGGGAGGGCACTGAAGCTTTCTTT